Below, 21 T cell receptor beta chains from the same sample are listed, as sequenced in a study of blood T cell repertoires in COVID-19. Sequencing was performed with immunoSEQ multiplex PCR; in TCRdb, only in-frame clones are kept and a portion is missing. In the table there are approximately 190,000 clones, more than 75% of which are singletons. The specimen sequenced was peripheral blood. Receptor source: a man aged 35 to 55 with active or convalescent COVID-19.

The V and J genes are TRBV18 and TRBJ1-2; 9 bases match TRBD1. The junction had 15 bases not matched to a gene; V was cut back by 3 bases and J by 7 bases. Germline loops: CDR1 KGHSH, CDR2 LQKENI. The CDR3 runs to 17 residues. CDR3 amino acids: CASSPSQGSTGGFGYTF. The CDR3 coding sequence is TGTGCCAGCTCACCTTCACAGGGGTCGACAGGGGGATTTGGCTACACCTTC.

The CDR3 loop reads CAWSVLGDRINEKLFF. CDR3 nucleotides: TGTGCCTGGAGTGTGCTCGGGGACAGGATTAATGAAAAACTGTTTTTT. The V and J genes are TRBV30 and TRBJ1-4, with 8 bases fitting TRBD1. The germline gives CDR1 GTSNPN, CDR2 SVGIG (reference sequence). The length of the CDR3 is 16 residues. With 0 bases clipped from V and 4 bases from J, the junction kept 7 bases outside the gene matches.

The chain joins TRBV25-1 to TRBJ1-4; D perhaps matches TRBD1 (5 bases). Germline CDR1 is MGHDK and CDR2 is SYGVNS. The CDR3 covers 15 residues. V lost 3 bases and J 4 bases, leaving 12 bases between the germline ends. The CDR3 here is CASSDGGGINEKLFF. The CDR3 DNA follows: TGTGCCAGCAGTGATGGTGGGGGGATTAATGAAAAACTGTTTTTT.

J is TRBJ1-2 and V is TRBV6-5; 12 bases line up with TRBD1. CDR3 length: 15 amino acids. Germline V lookup: CDR1 MNHEY, CDR2 SVGAGI. J gave up 7 bases and V 4 bases, and 7 bases lay outside the gene matches. CDR3 sequence reads: CASSSPGQGARGYTF. The CDR3 coding sequence is TGTGCCAGCAGTTCCCCGGGACAGGGGGCGCGTGGCTACACCTTC.

The chain is built from TRBV28 and TRBJ2-2; D may be TRBD2 (6 bases). V lost 7 bases and J 4 bases, leaving 16 bases between the germline ends. The CDR3 is 15 amino acids. In germline, CDR1 is MDHEN, CDR2 SYDVKM. CDR3 DNA sequence: TGTGCCAGCATGGGTAGGAGGGGCAGCACCGGGGAGCTGTTTTTT. It translates to CASMGRRGSTGELFF.

This sequence joins TRBV7-8 and TRBJ2-7; 8 nucleotides align to TRBD2. Germline CDR1 and CDR2: SGHVS and FQNEAQ. The CDR3 totals 14 residues. V shed 4 bases and J 4 bases; nucleotides not matched to a gene: 6. CDR3 sequence reads: CASSSLSGGYEQYF. Here the CDR3 DNA reads TGTGCCAGCAGCTCGCTCTCGGGGGGGTACGAGCAGTACTTC. The complete variable domain, with remaining parts taken from reference TRBV7-8 and TRBJ2-7, reads GAGVSQSPRYKVAKRGQDVALRCDPISGHVSLFWYQQALGQGPEFLTYFQNEAQLDKSGLPSDRFFAERPEGSVSTLKIQRTQQEDSAVYLCASSSLSGGYEQYFGPGTRLTVT.

The chain joins TRBV4-3 to TRBJ2-7, with D possibly matching TRBD2 (5 bases). Trimming stripped 3 bases from V and 5 bases from J, with 14 bases between. In germline, CDR1 is LGHNA, CDR2 YSLEER. The CDR3 consists of 14 residues. The CDR3 loop reads CASSQDPTRNEQYF. The CDR3 bases are TGCGCCAGCAGCCAGGACCCAACTAGAAACGAGCAGTACTTC.

The chain employs TRBV6-1 and TRBJ1-3; unclear D gene. The CDR3 has 16 residues. Trimming stripped 2 bases from V and 1 base from J, with 12 bases between. CDR1 MNHNS and CDR2 SASEGT come from the germline V gene. The CDR3 nucleotides are TGTGCCAGCAGTGAACAGGTCCCGAGTTCTGGAAACACCATATATTTT. It is translated as CASSEQVPSSGNTIYF.

This sequence joins TRBV4-2 and TRBJ2-2; weak D call: TRBD1 (5 bases). The CDR3 runs 16 residues. With 0 bases removed from V and 0 bases from J, the gap between germline ends came to 8 bases. Germline CDR1 LGHNA, CDR2 YNFKEQ. CDR3 DNA: TGTGCCAGCAGCCAAGACAGGGAATCGAACACCGGGGAGCTGTTTTTT. It translates to CASSQDRESNTGELFF.

This chain links TRBV12-5 with TRBJ2-7, with 8 bases identical to TRBD2. The germline gives CDR1 LGHNT, CDR2 FRNRAP. V lost 4 bases, J lost 11 bases, and 4 bases stayed unmatched. CDR3 length equals 11 residues. The DNA of the CDR3 is TGTGCTAGTGGTTGGCGGGGGGTGGAGTACTTC. Its translation: CASGWRGVEYF.

This clone was found a few times. The V call is TRBV5-1, the J call TRBJ2-7; possible D gene TRBD1, 7 bases. Trimming took 7 bases from V and 6 from J, leaving 20 bases between them. The germline V gene has CDR1 SGHRS and CDR2 YFSETQ. This CDR3 is built from 14 residues. CDR3 sequence: CASRRGPGQVEQYF. The CDR3 region has the DNA TGCGCCAGCCGGCGGGGCCCTGGACAGGTCGAGCAGTACTTC.

The CDR3 loop is CASSFRANTGELFF. CDR3 coding DNA: TGTGCCAGCAGCTTCCGGGCGAACACCGGGGAGCTGTTTTTT. The J gene is TRBJ2-2, the V gene TRBV7-9; no clear D. The V gene's germline CDR1 is SEHNR and CDR2 FQNEAQ (reference sequence). V was clipped by 3 bases and J by 0 bases, with 5 bases between them. The CDR3 contains 14 residues.

This rearrangement joins TRBV5-1 to TRBJ2-4, with a possible D match to TRBD2 (5 bases). Germline V CDR1 and CDR2: SGHRS, YFSETQ. V was trimmed by 3 bases and J by 3 bases, leaving 16 bases between them. The CDR3 is made up of 16 amino acids. CDR3 sequence: CASSSGEEYVKNIQYF. The CDR3 coding sequence is TGCGCCAGCAGCTCCGGGGAAGAATATGTCAAAAACATTCAGTACTTC.

The chain carries TRBV10-3 and TRBJ1-1; 7 nucleotides agree with TRBD1. The CDR3 loop spans 13 amino acids. CDR1 is ENHRY and CDR2 is SYGVKD in the germline V gene. Trimming at V came to 6 bases and at J to 6 bases, leaving 7 bases not matched to a gene. This CDR3 is CAISSDRAAEAFF. CDR3 nucleotides: TGTGCCATCAGCTCAGACAGGGCGGCTGAAGCTTTCTTT.

The DNA for the CDR3 is TGTGCCACCAGCAGCGGTTACAATGAGCAGTTCTTC. Protein sequence: CATSSGYNEQFF. The V call is TRBV15, the J call TRBJ2-1; D ambiguous. The CDR3 totals 12 residues. CDR1 is LNHNV, CDR2 YYDKDF, per germline (reference sequence). Trimming took 3 bases from V and 4 from J, leaving 4 bases between them.

The rearrangement joins TRBV27 to TRBJ1-5; 7 positions agree with TRBD1. Germline V gene sequence: CDR1 MNHEY, CDR2 SMNVEV (reference sequence). This CDR3 region has 14 residues. J gave up 7 bases and V 4 bases, and 7 bases lay outside the gene matches. Here the CDR3 reads CASSSTGFYQPQHF. The CDR3 DNA reads TGTGCCAGCAGTTCGACAGGGTTTTACCAGCCCCAGCATTTT.

V is TRBV29-1 and J is TRBJ2-5, with TRBD2 identical over 8 bases. The CDR3 is 14 residues long. CDR1 is SQVTM and CDR2 is ANQGSEA in the germline V gene. The V and J ends lost 1 base and 2 bases, in that order; junction bases with no gene match: 3. The CDR3 DNA sequence: TGCAGCGTTGAAGGGCCGGGAGGGCAAGAGACCCAGTACTTC. Translating gives CSVEGPGGQETQYF.

The V call is TRBV7-9, the J call TRBJ2-7; TRBD1 might be the D (6 bases). V lost 1 base, J lost 4 bases, and 17 bases lay in between. Germline V gene lookup returns CDR1 SEHNR and CDR2 FQNEAQ (reference sequence). CDR3 length: 16 residues. CDR3 residues: CASSLVGTKKFYEQYF. The CDR3 coding sequence is TGTGCCAGCAGCTTAGTCGGGACAAAGAAATTTTACGAGCAGTACTTC.

This chain uses TRBV6-1 with TRBJ1-2; unclear D gene. The V gene's germline CDR1 is MNHNS and CDR2 SASEGT. The CDR3 extends over 13 amino acids. The germline V and J ends were trimmed by 2 bases and 4 bases, with 8 bases remaining between them. CDR3 in amino acids: CASSERAPYGYTF. The CDR3 DNA follows: TGTGCCAGCAGTGAAAGAGCTCCCTATGGCTACACCTTC.

J is TRBJ2-7 and V is TRBV7-9, with 14 bases that match TRBD2. The CDR3 loop spans 15 amino acids. Germline loops: CDR1 SEHNR, CDR2 FQNEAQ (reference sequence). Losses at the gene ends were 6 bases for V and 7 bases for J; bases not matched to a gene: 8. The CDR3 DNA follows: TGTGCCAGCAGGCGACTAGCGGGAGGGCCTGCGGAGCAGTACTTC. The encoded protein is CASRRLAGGPAEQYF.

This chain joins TRBV4-1 and TRBJ2-7, with 8 positions matching TRBD2. The V and J ends lost 1 base and 3 bases, in that order; junction bases with no gene match: 8. This CDR3 spans 16 amino acids. The V gene's germline CDR1 is MGHRA and CDR2 YSYEKL. The CDR3 here is CASSQVLREGLYEQYF. The CDR3 DNA reads TGCGCCAGCAGCCAAGTATTACGGGAGGGACTCTACGAGCAGTACTTC.